Given below is one TCR beta chain in context. Genomic DNA, serving as template, underwent TCR beta VDJ and CDR3 profiling. In TCRdb, the reads were re-called with MiXCR into one record per CDR3 protein. The sample has 180,000 or so distinct CDR3 sequences, 40% to 50% seen once; the top ten hold approximately 2.9%. The data belong to a study of CD8+CD57+ T cells in acquired aplastic anemia. Overall study context: The study obtained an average of approximately 2.9 ug of DNA from sorted CD4+ and CD8+ cells.

Germline V lookup: CDR1 MNHNS, CDR2 SASEGT. This CDR3 has 12 amino acids. Trimming cost V 7 bases and J 2 bases, with 8 bases left between them. The sequence derives from a human donor in good health. The chain has TRBV6-1 and TRBJ2-5, with D hard to call. Sequenced sample: sorted CD4+, CD8+, or CD8+CD57+ T cells (not recorded which) from PBMCs. The CDR3 loop reads CASNGYQETQYF. Written as DNA, the CDR3 is TGTGCCAGCAACGGGTATCAAGAGACCCAGTACTTC.